This T cell receptor beta chain was sequenced during a study of technical replicates of blood from a handful of donors. Measured with immunoSEQ multiplex PCR; TCRdb has only the in-frame clones, and not every one. The sample comprises approximately 70,000 clones, roughly 95% of which are singletons, and approximately 0.24% rests with the top ten. This clone was found a few times. Sequences were obtained from T cells isolated from PBMCs. This receptor was obtained from a human donor in good health.

Written as DNA, the CDR3 is TGTGCCAGCAGTGACCAGACTAGCGGGGTCGATGAGCAGTTCTTC. This sequence encodes CASSDQTSGVDEQFF. The chain carries TRBV6-4 and TRBJ2-1; 11 bases are shared with TRBD2. Trimming removed 2 bases from V and 8 bases from J; junction bases left unmatched: 5. The CDR3 has 15 amino acids. Germline-derived CDR1 and CDR2 are MRHNA and SNTAGT.